These 24 T cell receptor beta chains were sequenced from one sample in a study of shared clonotypes between healthy human individuals. Assay: immunoSEQ multiplex PCR; the TCRdb copy retains only in-frame clones and omits some. The table shows 550,000 to 850,000 clones, with 74% occurring only once. The sample was memory CD4+ T cells sorted from blood. Subset meaning: CD45RA-negative fraction. Receptors were obtained from a woman aged 25 to 39 in good health.

The chain carries TRBV15 and TRBJ1-2, with D maybe TRBD1 (5 bases). The V gene's germline CDR1 is LNHNV and CDR2 YYDKDF (reference sequence). CDR3 length: 14 residues. Trimming took off 0 bases at V and 7 bases at J, with 12 bases between the two ends. CDR3: CATSRDRQGLGYTF. The CDR3 DNA reads as TGTGCCACCAGCAGAGATCGTCAGGGTCTTGGCTACACCTTC.

The chain carries TRBV5-1 and TRBJ2-5; 9 bases are shared with TRBD1. This CDR3 contains 15 residues. Germline V CDR1 and CDR2: SGHRS, YFSETQ. J gave up 5 bases and V 1 base, and 6 bases lay outside the gene matches. The CDR3 protein is CASSLTGGLRETQYF. DNA for the CDR3: TGCGCCAGCAGCTTGACAGGGGGCCTCCGGGAGACCCAGTACTTC.

This sequence joins TRBV7-3 and TRBJ1-1, with 7 bases matching TRBD1. With V trimmed by 4 bases and J by 3 bases, 2 bases remained unmatched. The germline V gene encodes CDR1 SGHTA and CDR2 FQGTGA. The CDR3 consists of 13 residues. Here the CDR3 reads CASSSGQYTEAFF. CDR3 DNA sequence: TGTGCCAGCAGCTCGGGACAGTACACTGAAGCTTTCTTT.

This chain joins TRBV10-3 and TRBJ1-1; 7 nucleotides agree with TRBD1. In germline, CDR1 is ENHRY, CDR2 SYGVKD. Germline trimming cut 5 bases from V and 8 bases from J; bases unmatched to any gene: 8. The CDR3 has 13 residues. CDR3 loop: CAISSGTEVEAFF. The CDR3 DNA reads TGTGCCATCAGTTCCGGGACAGAAGTGGAAGCTTTCTTT.

The CDR3 coding sequence is TGTGCCAGCAGTGAAGCGCGTGGGGAAAACATTCAGTACTTC. Protein sequence: CASSEARGENIQYF. The chain is built from TRBV2 and TRBJ2-4; D gene unclear. The V gene's germline CDR1 is SNHLY and CDR2 FYNNEI. The V end lost 0 bases, the J end lost 5 bases, and 8 bases lay between the germline ends. The CDR3 contains 14 residues.

The J gene is TRBJ2-1, the V gene TRBV12-2; no DNA check was done on the table's D call, TRBD2. TRBV12-2 is a documented pseudogene. The CDR3 is made up of 19 amino acids. CDR3 sequence reads: CASRLMLPGLASLYNEQFF. DNA for the CDR3: TGTGCAAGTCGCTTGATGTTGCCGGGACTAGCATCCCTCTACAATGAGCAGTTCTTC.

The chain carries TRBV28 and TRBJ2-7; 12 bases agree with TRBD2. This CDR3 has 15 amino acids. Germline V CDR1 and CDR2: MDHEN, SYDVKM. The trim removed 1 base at V and 7 bases at J, leaving 5 bases unmatched. The DNA for the CDR3 is TGTGCCAGCAGTTTATTGACTAGCGGGGGCCGGGAGCAGTACTTC. Its translation is CASSLLTSGGREQYF.

The rearrangement uses TRBV18 and TRBJ1-2, with 8 bases fitting TRBD1. CDR3 length: 14 residues. Germline trimming cut 3 bases from V and 4 bases from J; bases unmatched to any gene: 4. The V gene's germline CDR1 is KGHSH and CDR2 LQKENI. The chain's CDR3 is CASSPGRGPYGYTF. In nucleotides, the CDR3 is TGTGCCAGCTCACCCGGCAGGGGGCCCTATGGCTACACCTTC.

The chain couples TRBV28 to TRBJ2-7; D unclear. This CDR3 is 13 amino acids long. Germline CDR1 and CDR2: MDHEN and SYDVKM. The ends were cut back, 7 bases at V and 4 bases at J, with 14 bases in the middle. This CDR3 is CASTPRQKYEQYF. The DNA of the CDR3 is TGTGCCAGCACCCCTCGGCAGAAATACGAGCAGTACTTC.

This clone has a handful of counts. The V gene is TRBV11-1, the J gene TRBJ2-7; D is perhaps TRBD2 (6 bases). The CDR3 totals 13 residues. Per the germline V gene, CDR1 is SGHAT and CDR2 is FQDESV (reference sequence). The V and J ends lost 5 bases and 4 bases respectively, with 12 bases between them. CDR3 coding DNA: TGTGCCAGCAGCCCCGGGACTTTTTACGAGCAGTACTTC. Translated, it gives CASSPGTFYEQYF.

The sample holds one count of this clone. CDR3 protein: CSMKTGRNGNTIYF. CDR3 nucleotide sequence: TGCAGCATGAAGACAGGGAGAAATGGAAACACCATATATTTT. This chain connects TRBV29-1 to TRBJ1-3, with 7 bases aligning to TRBD1. This CDR3 has 14 residues. The ends lost 8 bases at V and 3 bases at J; junction bases unmatched: 10. The germline gives CDR1 SQVTM, CDR2 ANQGSEA. The variable domain in full, with the rest retrieved from reference TRBV29-1 and TRBJ1-3, is SAVISQKPSRDICQRGTSLTIQCQVDSQVTMMFWYRQQPGQSLTLIATANQGSEATYESGFVIDKFPISRPNLTFSTLTVSNMSPEDSSIYLCSMKTGRNGNTIYFGEGSWLTVV.

The chain recombines TRBV4-1 with TRBJ2-1; TRBD2 agrees at 16 bases. Per the germline V gene, CDR1 is MGHRA and CDR2 is YSYEKL. V shed 0 bases and J 3 bases; nucleotides not matched to a gene: 11. The CDR3 covers 21 residues. The CDR3 bases are TGCGCCAGCAGCCAAGAGACGGGGACTAGCGGGAGGGTGGGAATCTACAATGAGCAGTTCTTC. This encodes CASSQETGTSGRVGIYNEQFF.

The chain couples TRBV20-1 to TRBJ1-4; D is uncertain. Germline V gene data show CDR1 as DFQATT and CDR2 as SNEGSKA (reference sequence). Trimming left V 4 bases short and J 3 bases short, with 0 bases between. The CDR3 runs 10 residues. In nucleotides, the CDR3 is TGCAGTGCTACTAATGAAAAACTGTTTTTT. Protein product: CSATNEKLFF.

The gene calls are TRBV30 and TRBJ2-5, with 11 bases matching TRBD1. The CDR3 is 15 amino acids. CDR1 and CDR2 (germline): GTSNPN, SVGIG (reference sequence). Losses at the gene ends were 4 bases for V and 5 bases for J; bases not matched to a gene: 9. CDR3 DNA sequence: TGTGCCTGGACCCTGGGGACAGGGGGTTGGGAGACCCAGTACTTC. Translation gives CAWTLGTGGWETQYF.

The rearrangement uses TRBV4-1 and TRBJ1-1; no definite D call. The germline CDR1 and CDR2 sequences are MGHRA and YSYEKL. V lost 1 base to trimming and J lost 11 bases, with 14 bases between them. The CDR3 is made up of 13 amino acids. The CDR3 coding sequence is TGCGCCAGCAGCCAAGGCCCGGAGATGAGGGCTTTCTTT. Translation: CASSQGPEMRAFF.

As to this clone: The same CDR3 also results from other DNA sequences found in this sample. This rearrangement joins TRBV5-5 to TRBJ1-3, with D possibly being TRBD1 (5 bases). V was clipped by 2 bases and J by 2 bases, with 8 bases between them. Germline values: CDR1 SGHKS, CDR2 YYEKEE (reference sequence). CDR3 size: 14 residues. CDR3 region: CASSFWGAGNTIYF. The CDR3 nucleotides read TGTGCCAGCAGCTTCTGGGGGGCTGGAAACACCATATATTTT.

This clone was observed at least ten times. The V and J genes are TRBV7-3 and TRBJ1-1; D is unclear. The V end was cut by 5 bases, the J end by 4 bases, with 11 bases between. CDR1 and CDR2 (germline): SGHTA, FQGTGA. CDR3 length: 13 amino acids. The CDR3 loop is CASSPTPATEAFF. The DNA of the CDR3 is TGTGCCAGCAGCCCCACTCCAGCCACTGAAGCTTTCTTT.

The sample holds one count of this clone. V usage is TRBV6-1 and J usage is TRBJ2-5; no definite D call. The CDR3 runs 14 residues. Trimming shortened V by 1 base and J by 2 bases, and 8 bases separated the two germline ends. Germline V lookup: CDR1 MNHNS, CDR2 SASEGT. The CDR3 nucleotides read TGTGCCAGCAGTGAAGGGCCGATTCAAGAGACCCAGTACTTC. Translating gives CASSEGPIQETQYF.

The chain joins TRBV2 to TRBJ2-3; unclear D gene. V shed 4 bases and J shed 4 bases, with 12 bases lying between them. CDR1 and CDR2 from the germline V gene are SNHLY and FYNNEI. CDR3 length equals 14 residues. The CDR3 reads CASSGPGGADTQYF. In DNA form, the CDR3 reads TGTGCCAGCAGTGGGCCAGGCGGTGCAGATACGCAGTATTTT.

The J gene is TRBJ2-7, the V gene TRBV11-3; the D call may be TRBD1 or TRBD2 (5 bases each). V was clipped by 4 bases and J by 3 bases, with 16 bases between them. This CDR3 is 15 amino acids long. Germline lookup yields CDR1 SGHNT and CDR2 YENEEA. The CDR3 bases are TGTGCCAGCAGCTCCGGACACGGGACGGACTACGAGCAGTACTTC. Translating it yields CASSSGHGTDYEQYF.

The CDR3 region has the DNA TGTGCCAGCGGAAGGGGGACAGGGATAAGCTATGGCTACACCTTC. Its protein product is CASGRGTGISYGYTF. This chain uses TRBV6-1 with TRBJ1-2, with 9 bases lining up with TRBD1. V shed 8 bases, J shed 4 bases, and the junction held 11 bases outside the gene matches. Germline CDR1 MNHNS, CDR2 SASEGT. This CDR3 spans 15 amino acids.

The chain uses TRBV2 and TRBJ2-7; 9 bases match TRBD1. V shed 0 bases and J 4 bases; nucleotides not matched to a gene: 4. CDR1 is SNHLY, CDR2 FYNNEI, per germline. The CDR3 sequence is 15 residues long. The CDR3 sequence: CASSEAGTGRYEQYF. The CDR3 coding sequence is TGTGCCAGCAGTGAAGCCGGGACAGGGAGATACGAGCAGTACTTC.

This chain joins TRBV5-1 and TRBJ1-2; 9 nucleotides align to TRBD1. The CDR3 is made up of 15 amino acids. CDR1 is SGHRS, CDR2 YFSETQ, per germline. Trimming cost V 4 bases and J 3 bases; bases outside gene matches: 7. The CDR3 DNA reads TGCGCCAGCAGCCCCGGGGACAGGGATTACTATGGCTACACCTTC. It is translated as CASSPGDRDYYGYTF.

The chain carries TRBV12-5 and TRBJ1-1; D is unresolved. CDR1 LGHNT and CDR2 FRNRAP come from the germline V gene. The CDR3 covers 12 residues. The germline V and J ends were trimmed by 9 bases and 3 bases, with 11 bases remaining between them. CDR3 DNA sequence: TGTGCTAGCGGAACTGCGGACACTGAAGCTTTCTTT. Translating gives CASGTADTEAFF.